Included here is one T cell receptor beta chain sequence, with context. The data are from a study of blood T cell repertoires in COVID-19. Overall study: The United States, Italy and Spain provided the acute and convalescent COVID-19 samples. Sources were T cells, B-cell-depleted T cells, or PBMCs; the material itself was cDNA or gDNA.

Authors' methods: Researchers report that nucleated cell counts were estimated from reference gene primer amplification. Generated by immunoSEQ multiplex PCR, the TCRdb table keeps only in-frame clones and is missing some. V and J calls and clone size come straight from that table; D and trimming were deduced from the DNA. The sample has fewer than 200,000 clones; approximately 85% are singletons. This CDR3 region has 13 residues. CDR1 and CDR2 from the germline V gene are MNHEY and SVGAGI. The V gene lost 7 bases and the J gene lost 6 bases, with 12 bases spanning the gap. The clonotype was recovered from a man between 60 and 75 years old who had recovered from COVID-19. This rearrangement joins TRBV6-5 to TRBJ1-4; D possibly corresponds to TRBD1 (6 bases). The material sequenced was peripheral blood. This CDR3 reads CASKGDTYEKLFF. As DNA, the CDR3 is TGTGCCAGCAAGGGGGATACCTATGAAAAACTGTTTTTT.